A single sample gave rise to the 20 T cell receptor beta chains below, sequenced in a study of vaccination effects on CD4 cells after COVID-19. No antigen is known for these receptors. Profiled with immunoSEQ multiplex PCR; TCRdb holds only in-frame clones, not every one. The table has about 45,000 clones, around 70% seen once. Cultured cells yielded isolated CD4+ T cells after around 9 days. Vaccine administered to participants consisted of two doses of either BNT162b2 or mRNA-1273. Here the sequenced sample was CD4+ T cells from PBMCs cultured without peptide, taken after COVID-19 vaccination. The receptors here all came from a human donor who received a COVID-19 vaccine.

The rearrangement joins TRBV13 to TRBJ2-7; D may be TRBD1 (6 bases). V lost 3 bases and J 2 bases, leaving 20 bases between the germline ends. Germline V gene lookup returns CDR1 PRHDT and CDR2 FYEKMQ (reference sequence). This CDR3 spans 17 amino acids. The CDR3 DNA follows: TGTGCCAGCAGCTTTGCCCACAGGACAGTTCGGGCCTACGAGCAGTACTTC. This translates into CASSFAHRTVRAYEQYF.

The J gene is TRBJ1-6, the V gene TRBV7-9, with D possibly TRBD1 on 5 matching bases. Trimming shortened V by 1 base and J by 9 bases, and 10 bases separated the two germline ends. The germline V gene has CDR1 SEHNR and CDR2 FQNEAQ (reference sequence). The CDR3 loop spans 14 amino acids. The CDR3 DNA reads as TGTGCCAGCAGCTTAGGCCAGGGAGGTTCACCCCTCCACTTT. Amino acids: CASSLGQGGSPLHF.

The genes are TRBV5-4 and TRBJ1-1; D possibly corresponds to TRBD1 (5 bases). The CDR3 totals 12 residues. The ends were cut back, 2 bases at V and 10 bases at J, with 12 bases in the middle. Germline V lookup: CDR1 SGHNT, CDR2 YYREEE (reference sequence). CDR3 in amino acids: CASSFLGGSAFF. CDR3 sequence (DNA): TGTGCCAGCAGCTTCCTTGGGGGTTCAGCTTTCTTT.

The CDR3, as DNA: TGCGCCAGCAGCTTGTCGGTTTCGGGAGATATATACGAGCAGTACTTC. Protein sequence: CASSLSVSGDIYEQYF. The V gene is TRBV5-1, the J gene TRBJ2-7, with a tentative D call TRBD2 (6 bases). This CDR3 comprises 16 residues. Deletions cut 1 base from V and 4 bases from J, with 18 bases between. Per the germline V gene, CDR1 is SGHRS and CDR2 is YFSETQ.

The chain couples TRBV27 to TRBJ2-3; possible D gene TRBD2, 6 bases. The V end lost 7 bases, the J end lost 4 bases, and 6 bases lay between the germline ends. The germline V gene encodes CDR1 MNHEY and CDR2 SMNVEV (reference sequence). The CDR3 loop spans 11 amino acids. The CDR3 region has the DNA TGTGCCAGCACGGGGGCAGATACGCAGTATTTT. Its protein is CASTGADTQYF.

The V gene is TRBV27, the J gene TRBJ1-2, with 7 bases that match TRBD1. After removal of 5 bases from V and 4 bases from J, the junction contained 13 bases not matched to a gene. The germline V gene encodes CDR1 MNHEY and CDR2 SMNVEV (reference sequence). This CDR3 contains 16 residues. CDR3 sequence reads: CASSPHDRARGYGYTF. The CDR3 region has the DNA TGTGCCAGCAGTCCCCACGACAGGGCTAGGGGCTATGGCTACACCTTC.

This chain joins TRBV29-1 and TRBJ2-7; 10 nucleotides agree with TRBD2. Germline CDR1 SQVTM, CDR2 ANQGSEA. The CDR3 covers 13 residues. Unmatched junction bases numbered 8, after V lost 7 bases and J lost 5 bases. The CDR3 DNA sequence: TGCAGCGCGGGGGGACTAGCGACCCACGAGCAGTACTTC. Translating gives CSAGGLATHEQYF.

The J gene is TRBJ2-5, the V gene TRBV6-2 or TRBV6-3; 9 nucleotides line up with TRBD1. V trimming: 0 bases; J trimming: 13 bases; junction bases outside the gene matches: 15. CDR1 and CDR2 from the germline V gene are MNHEY and SVGEGT. This CDR3 spans 16 amino acids. CDR3 sequence reads: CASSYSINRGRISRYF. CDR3 DNA sequence: TGTGCCAGCAGTTACTCGATCAACAGGGGGCGGATCAGTCGGTACTTC.

The rearrangement joins TRBV12-3 or TRBV12-4 to TRBJ1-2, with D unclear. The CDR3 runs 11 residues. Deletions cut 8 bases from V and 4 bases from J, with 8 bases between. This CDR3 is CASATIYGYTF. CDR3 DNA sequence: TGTGCCAGCGCCACGATCTATGGCTACACCTTC.

The J gene is TRBJ2-1, the V gene TRBV24-1, with 7 bases that match TRBD1. Germline V gives CDR1 KGHDR, CDR2 SFDVKD. The CDR3 length is 16 residues. After removal of 2 bases from V and 5 bases from J, the junction contained 8 bases not matched to a gene. CDR3 residues: CATSDSRQGPNNEQFF. The CDR3 DNA is TGTGCCACCAGTGATTCAAGACAGGGCCCCAACAATGAGCAGTTCTTC.

This clone was counted between two and nine times. The chain employs TRBV3-1 (or the pseudogene TRBV3-2) and TRBJ1-2; D is undetermined. V lost 4 bases and J lost 4, with 7 bases in between. Per germline, CDR1 LGHDT and CDR2 YNNKEL (reference sequence). There are 12 residues in the CDR3. The CDR3 nucleotides are TGTGCCAGCAGCCTAGGATCCTATGGCTACACCTTC. This sequence encodes CASSLGSYGYTF.

V gene TRBV7-8 combines with J gene TRBJ2-1, with 9 bases lining up with TRBD2. Germline trimming cut 1 base from V and 8 bases from J; bases unmatched to any gene: 12. The CDR3 runs 17 residues. In germline, CDR1 is SGHVS, CDR2 FQNEAQ. DNA of the CDR3: TGTGCCAGCAGCTTAGGGCATCTAGCGGGGAGCTTTGATGAGCAGTTCTTC. Its translation: CASSLGHLAGSFDEQFF.

This clone was found once. The chain is built from TRBV7-2 and TRBJ1-1; perhaps TRBD1 as D (5 bases). Trimming removed 8 bases at V and 4 bases at J, with 14 bases between. The CDR3 extends over 13 amino acids. Germline V lookup: CDR1 SGHTA, CDR2 FQGNSA. The CDR3 coding sequence is TGTGCCAGCGGGACCCAGGGATCCACTGAAGCTTTCTTT. Translated: CASGTQGSTEAFF.

The J gene is TRBJ2-1, the V gene TRBV27, with 11 bases matching TRBD2. The V segment lost 4 bases and the J segment 4 bases; nucleotides outside the gene matches: 6. Germline lookup yields CDR1 MNHEY and CDR2 SMNVEV (reference sequence). This CDR3 has 16 residues. CDR3: CASSSLTSGIYNEQFF. The DNA of the CDR3 is TGTGCCAGCAGTTCCCTGACTAGCGGGATTTACAATGAGCAGTTCTTC.

The J gene is TRBJ2-3, the V gene TRBV14; TRBD2 matches at 13 bases. Trimming removed 4 bases from V and 4 bases from J; junction bases left unmatched: 8. Looked up from germline, CDR1 is SGHDN and CDR2 is FVKESK. This CDR3 contains 17 residues. The CDR3 loop is CASSPTGTSGVADTQYF. The CDR3 region has the DNA TGTGCCAGCAGCCCGACGGGGACTAGCGGGGTTGCAGATACGCAGTATTTT.

The rearrangement uses TRBV29-1 and TRBJ1-5; D remains ambiguous. Trimming took 6 bases from V and 0 from J, leaving 9 bases between them. CDR3 length: 13 residues. Germline V gene lookup returns CDR1 SQVTM and CDR2 ANQGSEA. CDR3: CSVAENSNQPQHF. The CDR3, as DNA: TGCAGCGTCGCTGAGAATAGCAATCAGCCCCAGCATTTT. The full variable domain, its missing parts supplied by reference TRBV29-1 and TRBJ1-5, is SAVISQKPSRDICQRGTSLTIQCQVDSQVTMMFWYRQQPGQSLTLIATANQGSEATYESGFVIDKFPISRPNLTFSTLTVSNMSPEDSSIYLCSVAENSNQPQHFGDGTRLSIL.

V is TRBV5-1 and J is TRBJ1-1; TRBD1 agrees at 8 bases. Trimming removed 4 bases from V and 5 bases from J; junction bases left unmatched: 13. CDR1 is SGHRS, CDR2 YFSETQ, per germline. This CDR3 spans 16 amino acids. CDR3 loop: CASSPYRQGARTEAFF. CDR3 nucleotide sequence: TGCGCCAGCAGCCCCTACCGTCAGGGGGCGAGGACTGAAGCTTTCTTT. Together with reference TRBV5-1 and TRBJ1-1, the CDR3 gives the full variable domain: KAGVTQTPRYLIKTRGQQVTLSCSPISGHRSVSWYQQTPGQGLQFLFEYFSETQRNKGNFPGRFSGRQFSNSRSEMNVSTLELGDSALYLCASSPYRQGARTEAFFGQGTRLTVV.

This clone showed up just a few times. This chain connects TRBV6-2 or TRBV6-3 to TRBJ2-2, with D tentatively TRBD2 (5 bases). Germline V gene sequence: CDR1 MNHEY, CDR2 SVGEGT. The germline V and J ends were trimmed by 2 bases and 4 bases, with 17 bases remaining between them. This CDR3 has 17 amino acids. This chain's CDR3 is CASSYHGLGPGTGELFF. DNA of the CDR3: TGTGCCAGCAGTTACCACGGACTCGGGCCGGGCACCGGGGAGCTGTTTTTT.

V usage is TRBV25-1 and J usage is TRBJ2-5, with D perhaps matching TRBD1 or TRBD2 (6 bases each). The germline V gene encodes CDR1 MGHDK and CDR2 SYGVNS. The V and J ends lost 5 bases and 5 bases respectively, with 15 bases between them. CDR3 size: 14 residues. This CDR3 reads CASSTPGAAETQYF. The CDR3, as DNA: TGTGCCAGCAGTACCCCGGGGGCAGCGGAGACCCAGTACTTC. Looking up the rest from reference TRBV25-1 and TRBJ2-5 gives the full variable domain: EADIYQTPRYLVIGTGKKITLECSQTMGHDKMYWYQQDPGMELHLIHYSYGVNSTEKGDLSSESTVSRIRTEHFPLTLESARPSHTSQYLCASSTPGAAETQYFGPGTRLLVL.

This clone was counted a few times. The rearrangement joins TRBV3-1 (or the pseudogene TRBV3-2) to TRBJ1-5; D not certain. The CDR3 has 12 residues. Germline lookup yields CDR1 LGHDT and CDR2 YNNKEL (reference sequence). V gave up 0 bases and J gave up 9 bases, with 6 bases separating them. CDR3 sequence (DNA): TGTGCCAGCAGCCAAGATGAAGGGCCCCAGCATTTT. The encoded protein is CASSQDEGPQHF.